A selection of T cell receptor beta chains follows, all from one sample in a study of human T cells and chemical hapten exposure. TCRdb processed the RACE reads anew with MiXCR; each CDR3 protein has one entry. The sample carries roughly 50,000 distinct CDR3 sequences, 9.5% to 10% recorded once. The sequencing here drew on whole blood, taken in connection with sensitization to the hapten diphenylcyclopropenone (DPC). These receptors originate from a woman in her forties or fifties with alopecia areata. Some clones in this sample may be carry-over from other donors' samples. Both conserved end residues are part of each CDR3. D genes are given only for firm matches. Clone size is not always given. Where it is, it says once, few, many or a class for expanded clones.

TRBD2	many	TRBV7-9	TRBJ2-3	CASSFPLAGANTQYF	TGTGCCAGCAGCTTTCCACTGGCGGGAGCCAATACGCAGTATTTT
TRBD1	-	TRBV5-8	TRBJ1-5	CASSAGTGYVRPQHF	TGTGCCAGCAGCGCCGGGACAGGGTACGTAAGGCCCCAGCATTTT
TRBD2	many	TRBV2	TRBJ2-3	CASREWRGELSTDTQYF	TGTGCCAGCAGGGAGTGGCGGGGGGAACTGAGCACAGATACGCAGTATTTT
-	many	TRBV27	TRBJ1-2	CASSPQSEAGYTF	TGTGCCAGCAGTCCTCAATCGGAGGCCGGCTACACCTTC
TRBD2	-	TRBV18	TRBJ2-3	CASSSGAGTDTQYF	TGTGCCAGCTCAAGCGGGGCAGGCACAGATACGCAGTATTTT
-	few	TRBV5-4	TRBJ2-5	CASSLAGRETQYF	TGTGCCAGCAGCTTGGCCGGGCGAGAGACCCAGTACTTC
TRBD1	few	TRBV7-6	TRBJ2-1	CASSLRAPGQGYNEQFF	TGTGCCAGCAGCTTAAGGGCCCCCGGACAGGGGTACAATGAGCAGTTCTTC
-	many	TRBV29-1	TRBJ1-1	CSVYRDKNTEAFF	TGCAGCGTCTACCGGGACAAGAACACTGAAGCTTTCTTT
-	few	TRBV5-6	TRBJ2-2	CASSLALPGGGVNTGELFF	TGTGCCAGCAGCTTGGCCCTTCCCGGGGGCGGCGTGAACACCGGGGAGCTGTTTTTT
TRBD1	-	TRBV27	TRBJ1-5	CASSPMDRGNQPQHF	TGTGCCAGCAGTCCGATGGACAGGGGTAATCAGCCCCAGCATTTT
-	-	TRBV6-2/TRBV6-3	TRBJ2-7	CASSYSVYEQYF	TGTGCCAGCAGTTACTCCGTCTACGAGCAGTACTTC
-	many	TRBV10-3	TRBJ1-2	CAISDTNYGYTF	TGTGCCATCAGTGACACTAACTATGGCTACACCTTC
TRBD1	-	TRBV19	TRBJ2-3	CASSITATGSTDTQYF	TGTGCCAGTAGTATCACTGCGACAGGGAGCACAGATACGCAGTATTTT
-	-	TRBV3-1	TRBJ2-7	CASSLLLGREQYF	TGTGCCAGCAGCCTCCTCCTAGGTCGCGAGCAGTACTTC
-	few	TRBV11-2	TRBJ2-1	CASSPINNEQFF	TGTGCCAGCAGCCCCATCAACAATGAGCAGTTCTTC
-	few	TRBV29-1	TRBJ1-3	CSVERGNTIYF	TGCAGCGTTGAACGGGGGAACACCATATATTTT
-	few	TRBV21-1	TRBJ2-1	CASSKESPRNEQFF	TGTGCCAGCAGCAAAGAGTCACCCCGCAATGAGCAGTTCTTC
-	few	TRBV10-2	TRBJ2-1	CASKRELAAYNEQFF	TGCGCCAGCAAAAGGGAACTAGCTGCCTATAATGAGCAGTTCTTC
-	few	TRBV28	TRBJ1-1	CASSLDYTAAFF	TGTGCCAGCAGTTTAGACTATACAGCAGCTTTCTTT
TRBD2	-	TRBV6-5	TRBJ2-7	CASSYSRENVEQYF	TGTGCCAGCAGTTACTCGCGGGAGAACGTCGAGCAGTACTTC
-	few	TRBV7-2	TRBJ2-2	CASSSGTGNTGELFF	TGTGCCAGCAGCTCCGGTACAGGAAACACCGGGGAGCTGTTTTTT
-	-	TRBV12-3/TRBV12-4	TRBJ2-7	CASSLAAGHEQYF	TGTGCCAGCAGTTTGGCAGCCGGCCACGAGCAGTACTTC
-	few	TRBV2	TRBJ2-5	CASSEIETQYF	TGTGCCAGCAGTGAAATAGAGACCCAGTACTTC
TRBD1	many	TRBV7-9	TRBJ2-2	CASSSGTVNTGELFF	TGTGCCAGCAGCTCCGGGACAGTGAACACCGGGGAGCTGTTTTTT
TRBD1	few	TRBV11-2	TRBJ2-7	CASSLPGTGGYEQYF	TGTGCCAGCAGCCTTCCCGGGACAGGGGGCTACGAGCAGTACTTC
-	-	TRBV29-1	TRBJ2-2	CSVYISRTGELFF	TGCAGCGTTTACATTTCCAGGACCGGGGAGCTGTTTTTT
-	-	TRBV6-5	TRBJ1-5	CASSARDNQPQHF	TGTGCCAGCAGTGCCCGGGACAATCAGCCCCAGCATTTT
TRBD1	many	TRBV19	TRBJ1-5	CASSPGTALNQPQHF	TGTGCCAGTAGTCCCGGGACAGCCCTCAATCAGCCCCAGCATTTT
-	-	TRBV9	TRBJ2-3	CASSYRPGRTDTQYF	TGTGCCAGCAGCTACCGCCCCGGTAGGACGGATACGCAGTATTTT
-	many	TRBV12-3/TRBV12-4	TRBJ2-5	CASSLYAPRSSGETQYF	TGTGCCAGCAGTTTATATGCCCCTCGGAGTAGCGGCGAGACCCAGTACTTC
-	many	TRBV10-1	TRBJ1-2	CASGQGSYGYTF	TGCGCCAGCGGTCAGGGTTCCTATGGCTACACCTTC
-	-	TRBV27	TRBJ1-5	CASSLKGGQEINQPQHF	TGTGCCAGCAGTTTAAAGGGAGGGCAGGAGATCAATCAGCCCCAGCATTTT
-	-	TRBV7-6	TRBJ2-1	CASSLAGGNEQFF	TGTGCCAGCAGCTTAGCTGGGGGCAATGAGCAGTTCTTC
-	once	TRBV5-1	TRBJ1-4	CASSPGTEHEKLFF	TGCGCCAGCAGTCCCGGGACTGAGCATGAAAAACTGTTTTTT
-	many	TRBV12-3/TRBV12-4	TRBJ1-2	CASSQDKGVRYGYTF	TGTGCCAGCAGTCAGGACAAGGGGGTGAGATATGGCTACACCTTC
-	many	TRBV28	TRBJ1-6	CASSFEGSVAPLHF	TGTGCCAGCAGTTTTGAAGGGTCGGTGGCACCCCTCCACTTT
-	many	TRBV21-1	TRBJ1-3	CASSRRDSRAGNTIYF	TGTGCCAGCAGCCGACGGGATTCCAGGGCCGGAAACACCATATATTTT
-	-	TRBV5-1	TRBJ2-3	CASSLGGANTQYF	TGCGCCAGCAGCTTGGGAGGCGCCAATACGCAGTATTTT
-	few	TRBV21-1	TRBJ1-3	CASSPTGVSFSGNTIYF	TGTGCCAGCAGCCCGACAGGGGTGTCCTTCTCTGGAAACACCATATATTTT
TRBD2	few	TRBV4-2	TRBJ2-1	CASSQDLDWGGEQFF	TGTGCCAGCAGCCAAGATTTAGATTGGGGGGGAGAGCAGTTCTTC
-	-	TRBV10-3	TRBJ1-6	CAIRGFVNSPLHF	TGTGCCATCAGGGGGTTCGTGAATTCACCCCTCCACTTT
-	-	TRBV2	TRBJ2-3	CASSDYITQYF	TGTGCCAGCAGTGACTATATTACGCAGTATTTT